The source of this T cell receptor (beta chain) is a study of T cells in tumors after PD-1 blockade. Study conclusions and caveats: Two pre-treatment samples showed no clonal replacement between them. Peripheral recruitment is suggested, as some novel exhausted tumor clones were in pre-treatment blood. Most post-therapy expanded exhausted CD8+ clones were new, undetected before treatment.

Profiled with immunoSEQ multiplex PCR; TCRdb holds only in-frame clones, not every one. The repertoire holds roughly 2,500 clones, less than 75% seen once, with roughly 15% in the top ten. In the case of this clone: What it recognizes is unknown.

The CDR3 is 14 residues long. Germline values: CDR1 MNHEY, CDR2 SMNVEV (reference sequence). The ends were cut back, 8 bases at V and 2 bases at J, with 13 bases in the middle. Described time point: first of two post-therapy site-matched biopsies about two months apart. The same primary tumor site was biopsied both before and after PD-1 blockade. Sequencing was performed on tumor tissue, taken after anti-PD-1 treatment. This receptor was taken from a human donor with basal cell carcinoma. The chain recombines TRBV27 with TRBJ1-3, with D perhaps TRBD1 (6 bases). Here the CDR3 reads CASRRDNTGNTIYF. The CDR3, as DNA: TGTGCCAGCCGTAGGGACAACACTGGAAACACCATATATTTT.